This TCR beta chain was retrieved from a study of molecular identifiers for immune sequencing clone quantification listed by TCRdb under 2018. At the level of the whole study: In a replicate experiment, RNA from roughly 18,000 or 92,000 naive CD8 T cells was split into five aliquots, four of which were sequenced. The study was a methods study using CD8 T cells to benchmark molecular-identifier clustering-based TCR repertoire sequencing (MIDCIRS) and TCR RNA copy counting. Findings and caveats that apply to the study as a whole: Spiked-in Jurkat TCR RNA equal to a single cell's worth was reported to be detectable even within 1,100,000 naive CD8 T cells. When barcode sub-clustering was left out, chimeric consensus sequences inflated TCR diversity, with chimeras reaching as high as 47%. In CMV-specific effector cells, clones with more than 20 RNA copies accounted for over 98% of molecules, whereas in naive cells such clones accounted for under 1%. Modeling estimated 2.5 to 3.5 recovered TCR RNA copies per cell, compared with about 9.8 by digital PCR, which implies approximately 30% capture efficiency. Highly expanded clone sizes could be underestimated if identical TCR molecules share a barcode. The naive libraries included spiked-in Jurkat TCR RNA (approximately ten copies' worth), and this RNA is not part of the donor repertoire.

Libraries of naive CD8 T cells were built from anywhere between about 17,000 and 1,000,000 sorted cells, with 10%, 30% or 50% of the purified RNA used. On a BD FACSAria II, naive CD8 T cells were FACS-sorted as CD8+CD4-CCR7+CD45RA+ and collected into RLT Plus buffer. To test detection sensitivity, Jurkat RNA equivalent to more than 8 TCR copies was spiked into samples of about 18,000-1,000,000 naive CD8 T cells. Enrichment of CD8 T cells was done with RosetteSep CD8+ T Cell Enrichment Cocktail plus Ficoll-Paque, and ACK red cell lysis came afterward. A word on this clonotype: Which antigen it targets is not known. Possible read error: a much larger clone is one base away.

CDR1 LNHDA and CDR2 SQIVND were looked up in the germline V gene (reference sequence). Including the terminal cysteine and phenylalanine, the CDR3 comprises 15 residues. Here the CDR3 DNA is all that survives: 45 bases in frame from base 1. A distance of 19 bases separates the germline ends of V and J, which lose 10 bases and 4 bases respectively. The library was prepared using PCR. Sequencing was performed on an Illumina HiSeq 4000. Bulk TCR libraries were prepared as previously described, using TCR primers listed in Table S5. Purification of total RNA was performed with the Qiagen AllPrep DNA/RNA kit. Before analysis, reads from multiple sequencing runs of the same library were pooled. For the original study's pipeline: Only reads with exact TCR constant sequence were kept, trimmed to 150 nt, and grouped by their 12-nt molecular barcodes. Within each barcode group, reads were sub-clustered at a 15% Levenshtein threshold, and quality-weighted consensus sequences were built per RNA molecule. Non-functional sequences were filtered out, along with any lower-count sequence sitting one edit away from another sequence. On the basis of fitting two negative binomial distributions, barcode sub-clusters with fewer than 20% of the maximum read count were discarded. TCRdb applied fastp at Q25 and MiXCR to the public reads, then kept only in-frame beta chains. Each record represents a unique CDR3 protein, reported with the most common genes and DNA among its rows. The V and J calls here are based on TCRdb, not the publication. This sample lists more than 450,000 distinct CDR3 sequences; about 20% were detected once. Around 0.84% of the sample is taken by the ten largest.

The TCR comes from a human donor in good health. Some libraries in this study had Jurkat cell RNA spiked in. The specimen was naive CD8+ T cells from blood, with Jurkat cell RNA spiked in. The sample's cell subset or site label is to be understood as: FACS-sorted CD8+CD4-CCR7+CD45RA+ naive T cells. The sequence links TRBV19 to TRBJ2-2; the D gene could be either TRBD1 or TRBD2, each agreeing at 5 bases. The CDR3 is CATKTGARGTGELFF. The DNA sequence reads TGTGCCACCAAAACCGGGGCCCGCGGCACCGGGGAGCTGTTTTTT.